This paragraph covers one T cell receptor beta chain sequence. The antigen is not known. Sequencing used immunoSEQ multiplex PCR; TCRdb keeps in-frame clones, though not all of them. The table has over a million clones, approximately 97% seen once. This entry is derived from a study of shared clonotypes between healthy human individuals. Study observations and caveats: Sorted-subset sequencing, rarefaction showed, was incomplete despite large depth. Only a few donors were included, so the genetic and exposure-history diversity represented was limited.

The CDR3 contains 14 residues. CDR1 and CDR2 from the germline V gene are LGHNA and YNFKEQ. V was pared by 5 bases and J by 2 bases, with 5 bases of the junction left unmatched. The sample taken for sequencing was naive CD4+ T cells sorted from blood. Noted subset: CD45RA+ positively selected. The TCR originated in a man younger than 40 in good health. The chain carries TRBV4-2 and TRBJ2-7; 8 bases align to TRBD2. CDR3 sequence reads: CASSSSGGAYEQYF. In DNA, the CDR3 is TGTGCCAGCAGCTCAAGCGGGGGTGCCTACGAGCAGTACTTC.